This T cell receptor (beta chain) comes out of a study of blood T cell repertoires in COVID-19. Adults between roughly 18 and 90 years of age took part from fewer than 30 US areas. This table comes from immunoSEQ multiplex PCR, and its TCRdb copy is limited to in-frame clones, with some not included. This repertoire shows 200,000 to 250,000 clones, approximately 85% found once; its top ten account for approximately 9.6%. Germline CDR1 is LNHDA and CDR2 is SQIVND (reference sequence). The CDR3 contains 14 residues. Losses at the gene ends were 7 bases for V and 6 bases for J; bases not matched to a gene: 4.

The TCR originated in a woman aged 45-65 years with acute COVID-19. The chain links TRBV19 to TRBJ1-5; 12 bases map to TRBD1. Sample: PBMCs or T cells enriched from blood (not recorded which). CDR3 in amino acids: CASTGTGGGQPQHF. The CDR3 region has the DNA TGTGCCAGTACTGGGACAGGGGGCGGTCAGCCCCAGCATTTT.